This TCR beta chain was recovered during a study of response to subunit inactivated influenza vaccine. The CDR3 is made up of 14 amino acids. Germline lookup yields CDR1 SGHDN and CDR2 FVKESK. Trimming took 4 bases from V and 7 from J, leaving 16 bases between them. This clonotype was detected many times. From the RT-PCR reads, TCRdb called clonotypes with MiXCR, one entry per CDR3 protein. The data contain around 490,000 distinct CDR3 sequences, around 8% of them singletons. The V call is TRBV14, the J call TRBJ1-2; TRBD1 might be the D (6 bases). The TCR originated in a man between 50 and 70 years old who received an inactivated influenza vaccine. The sample consisted of PBMCs from blood, taken around 25 months after vaccination. The chain's CDR3 is CASSPLGGGGGYTF. In DNA form, the CDR3 reads TGTGCCAGCAGCCCCCTCGGGGGGGGCGGTGGCTACACCTTC.